A selection of T cell receptor beta chains follows, all from one sample in a study of blood T cell repertoires in COVID-19. Libraries were prepared by immunoSEQ multiplex PCR; TCRdb keeps only in-frame clonotypes and omits some of them. The sample has 250,000 or so clones, less than 95% seen once; the top ten hold 2.8%. Specimen: PBMCs or T cells enriched from blood (not recorded which). The source is a man in his forties who had been exposed to COVID-19. Each CDR3 is given with its conserved first and last residue. The D gene is left open where the match is weak. Only some rows state a clone size, as once, few, many or a class for expanded clones.

length,J,D,size,V,CDR3,DNA
12,TRBJ1-2,-,-,TRBV11-2,CASSLGQYGYTF,TGTGCCAGCAGCTTAGGACAGTATGGCTACACCTTC
15,TRBJ1-4,-,-,TRBV4-1,CASSPGTATNEKLFF,TGCGCCAGCAGCCCAGGGACTGCAACTAATGAAAAACTGTTTTTT
14,TRBJ2-1,-,-,TRBV7-3,CASSLSPGHREQFF,TGTGCCAGCAGCTTATCTCCAGGCCACCGCGAGCAGTTCTTC
16,TRBJ1-4,-,-,TRBV18,CASSPGVRAANEKLFF,TGTGCCAGCTCACCAGGGGTCAGGGCGGCTAATGAAAAACTGTTTTTT
13,TRBJ2-7,-,few,TRBV9,CASSVEDNYEQYF,TGTGCCAGCAGCGTAGAGGACAACTACGAGCAGTACTTC
14,TRBJ2-3,TRBD2,-,TRBV7-2,CASSSGLATDTQYF,TGTGCCAGCAGCTCCGGACTAGCCACGGATACGCAGTATTTT
14,TRBJ2-2,TRBD1,-,TRBV30,CAWQTGDYTGELFF,TGTGCCTGGCAAACAGGGGATTACACCGGGGAGCTGTTTTTT
14,TRBJ2-7,TRBD2,-,TRBV10-2,CASSELAGGTEQYF,TGCGCCAGCAGTGAGTTAGCGGGAGGGACCGAGCAGTACTTC
15,TRBJ1-6,-,-,TRBV15,CATSMEGSLNSPLHF,TGTGCCACCAGCATGGAGGGTTCCCTAAATTCACCCCTCCACTTT
13,TRBJ2-1,-,-,TRBV3-1/TRBV3-2,CASSQGEFYEQFF,TGTGCCAGCAGCCAAGGGGAGTTCTATGAGCAGTTCTTC
14,TRBJ2-7,TRBD2,-,TRBV5-6,CASSLGVAGSEQYF,TGTGCCAGCAGCTTGGGGGTAGCGGGATCCGAGCAGTACTTC
15,TRBJ1-5,-,-,TRBV7-6,CASSLQGGSNQPQHF,TGTGCCAGCAGCTTACAGGGTGGGAGCAATCAGCCCCAGCATTTT
14,TRBJ1-3,-,-,TRBV9,CASSVAGPGNTIYF,TGTGCCAGCAGCGTAGCAGGGCCTGGAAACACCATATATTTT
16,TRBJ1-1,-,once,TRBV11-2,CASSWGVPPMNTEAFF,TGTGCCAGCAGCTGGGGCGTTCCTCCCATGAACACTGAAGCTTTCTTT
16,TRBJ2-1,-,-,TRBV19,CASSILASTSYNEQFF,TGTGCCAGTAGTATTTTGGCTAGTACCTCCTACAATGAGCAGTTCTTC
13,TRBJ2-7,-,-,TRBV7-2,CASSFPISYEQYF,TGTGCCAGCAGCTTTCCAATCTCCTACGAGCAGTACTTC
19,TRBJ1-3,TRBD1,-,TRBV28,CASSSYQKQGSVSGNTIYF,TGTGCCAGCAGTTCGTATCAAAAACAGGGGTCTGTGTCTGGAAACACCATATATTTT
13,TRBJ1-2,TRBD1,-,TRBV7-9,CASSDTGVRGYTF,TGTGCCAGCAGCGACACAGGGGTTCGCGGCTACACCTTC
16,TRBJ2-3,-,-,TRBV5-1,CASSLDLWQSTDTQYF,TGCGCCAGCAGCTTGGATCTCTGGCAGTCCACAGATACGCAGTATTTT
15,TRBJ1-2,-,-,TRBV11-2,CASSLEFGQGYGYTF,TGTGCCAGCAGCTTAGAATTCGGGCAGGGATATGGCTACACCTTC
14,TRBJ1-4,TRBD1,-,TRBV10-3,CAIRGQGSTEKLFF,TGTGCCATCAGGGGACAGGGAAGTACTGAAAAACTGTTTTTT
15,TRBJ1-3,-,-,TRBV28,CASSLPGSSGNTIYF,TGTGCCAGCAGTCTCCCAGGAAGCTCTGGAAACACCATATATTTT
15,TRBJ1-5,TRBD1,-,TRBV6-2/TRBV6-3,CASSPRGQGNQPQHF,TGTGCCAGCAGTCCCAGGGGGCAGGGCAATCAGCCCCAGCATTTT
15,TRBJ1-1,-,-,TRBV6-6,CASSEQGIGDTEAFF,TGTGCCAGCAGTGAGCAGGGTATCGGAGACACTGAAGCTTTCTTT
13,TRBJ2-2,-,-,TRBV5-1,CASTPINTGELFF,TGCGCCAGCACCCCAATTAACACCGGGGAGCTGTTTTTT
14,TRBJ2-3,TRBD1,-,TRBV9,CASSVDRGTDTQYF,TGTGCCAGCAGCGTTGACAGGGGAACAGATACGCAGTATTTT
21,TRBJ2-2,-,-,TRBV21-1,CASSKALGRLAGVPNTGELFF,TGTGCCAGCAGCAAAGCGCTAGGTAGACTAGCGGGAGTCCCGAACACCGGGGAGCTGTTTTTT
14,TRBJ2-5,-,-,TRBV28,CASSLGGSQETQYF,TGTGCCAGCAGTTTAGGCGGCAGCCAAGAGACCCAGTACTTC
15,TRBJ2-7,-,-,TRBV2,CASSEGQNLLYEQYF,TGTGCCAGCAGTGAAGGACAGAACCTCCTTTACGAGCAGTACTTC
17,TRBJ1-4,TRBD1,-,TRBV9,CASSVSGQGQANEKLFF,TGTGCCAGCAGCGTCTCCGGACAGGGTCAGGCTAATGAAAAACTGTTTTTT
15,TRBJ2-7,-,-,TRBV5-1,CASSLESGGTYEQYF,TGCGCCAGCAGCTTGGAGAGCGGAGGGACCTACGAGCAGTACTTC
15,TRBJ2-7,TRBD1,once,TRBV5-5,CASSVGQGMAREQYF,TGTGCCAGCAGCGTGGGACAGGGAATGGCGAGAGAGCAGTACTTC
12,TRBJ2-2,-,-,TRBV9,CASQANTGELFF,TGTGCCAGTCAGGCCAACACCGGGGAGCTGTTTTTT
16,TRBJ1-1,TRBD1,-,TRBV7-3,CASSLEPRDRGTEAFF,TGTGCCAGCAGCTTAGAGCCCCGGGACAGGGGAACTGAAGCTTTCTTT
14,TRBJ2-3,-,-,TRBV18,CASSPPGGLDTQYF,TGTGCCAGCTCACCCCCGGGGGGCTTAGATACGCAGTATTTT
15,TRBJ2-7,-,-,TRBV5-6,CASSLLAGMSYEQYF,TGTGCCAGCAGCTTGCTTGCGGGAATGTCCTACGAGCAGTACTTC
19,TRBJ2-1,TRBD2,-,TRBV24-1,CATSDVRPRSGSSYNEQFF,TGTGCCACCAGTGATGTCCGTCCACGTAGCGGGAGTTCCTACAATGAGCAGTTCTTC
14,TRBJ2-1,TRBD1,-,TRBV7-9,CASSPPTGASEQFF,TGTGCCAGCAGCCCCCCGACAGGGGCAAGTGAGCAGTTCTTC
14,TRBJ1-1,TRBD1,-,TRBV19,CASSITPGGTEAFF,TGTGCCAGTAGTATTACTCCAGGGGGAACTGAAGCTTTCTTT
15,TRBJ2-7,TRBD2,once,TRBV6-5,CASSTVAGATYEQYF,TGTGCCAGCAGTACCGTAGCGGGAGCCACCTACGAGCAGTACTTC
13,TRBJ1-1,-,-,TRBV19,CASSSTGGTEAFF,TGTGCCAGTAGTAGTACGGGTGGCACTGAAGCTTTCTTT